This TCR beta chain is from a study of T cell clonality in common variable immunodeficiency. Whole-study results and caveats: CVID subjects shared fewer TCRbeta clones than healthy controls did. In common variable immunodeficiency, TCR beta chains reportedly carried fewer deletions and N-nucleotide insertions. The cause of increased CVID clonality remains unclear without subpopulation sequencing.

TCRdb's copy holds only in-frame clones and misses some; the assay was immunoSEQ multiplex PCR. The profile covers around 60,000 clones, none occurring a single time. The ends lost 1 base at V and 5 bases at J; junction bases unmatched: 4. CDR1 is GTSNPN, CDR2 SVGIG, per germline (reference sequence). The CDR3 has 13 amino acids. In its sample, this clone was seen many times. Its antigen is unidentified. The read terminates 3 residues ahead of where the CDR3 ends, so the germline J gene completes it. Both groups were predominantly of Caucasian heritage. The receptor comes from a person aged 18 to 75 in good health. The sample consisted of peripheral blood mononuclear cells. This rearrangement joins TRBV30 to TRBJ1-1; 7 nucleotides agree with TRBD1. CDR3 sequence reads: CAWSDRGWTEAFF. The sequenced CDR3 bases are TGTGCCTGGAGTGACAGGGGATGGACTGAA. Full variable domain (missing parts from reference TRBV30 and TRBJ1-1): SQTIHQWPATLVQPVGSPLSLECTVEGTSNPNLYWYRQAAGRGLQLLFYSVGIGQISSEVPQNLSASRPQDRQFILSSKKLLLSDSGFYLCAWSDRGWTEAFFGQGTRLTVV.